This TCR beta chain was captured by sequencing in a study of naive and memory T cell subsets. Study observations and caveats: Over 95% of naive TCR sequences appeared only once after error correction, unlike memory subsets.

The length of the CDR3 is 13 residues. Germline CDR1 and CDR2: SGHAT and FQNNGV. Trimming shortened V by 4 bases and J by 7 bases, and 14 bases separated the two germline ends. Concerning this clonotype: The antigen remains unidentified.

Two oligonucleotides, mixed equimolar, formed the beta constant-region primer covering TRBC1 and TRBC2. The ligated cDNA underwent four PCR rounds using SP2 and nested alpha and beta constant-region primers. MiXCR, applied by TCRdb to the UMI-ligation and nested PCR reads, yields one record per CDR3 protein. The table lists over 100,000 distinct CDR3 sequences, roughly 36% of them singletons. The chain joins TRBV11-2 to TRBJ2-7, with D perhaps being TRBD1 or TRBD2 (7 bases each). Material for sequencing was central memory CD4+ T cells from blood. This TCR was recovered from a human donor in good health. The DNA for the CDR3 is TGTGCCAGCAGCTCAGGGGGGGAGGGGGAGCAGTACTTC. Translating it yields CASSSGGEGEQYF.